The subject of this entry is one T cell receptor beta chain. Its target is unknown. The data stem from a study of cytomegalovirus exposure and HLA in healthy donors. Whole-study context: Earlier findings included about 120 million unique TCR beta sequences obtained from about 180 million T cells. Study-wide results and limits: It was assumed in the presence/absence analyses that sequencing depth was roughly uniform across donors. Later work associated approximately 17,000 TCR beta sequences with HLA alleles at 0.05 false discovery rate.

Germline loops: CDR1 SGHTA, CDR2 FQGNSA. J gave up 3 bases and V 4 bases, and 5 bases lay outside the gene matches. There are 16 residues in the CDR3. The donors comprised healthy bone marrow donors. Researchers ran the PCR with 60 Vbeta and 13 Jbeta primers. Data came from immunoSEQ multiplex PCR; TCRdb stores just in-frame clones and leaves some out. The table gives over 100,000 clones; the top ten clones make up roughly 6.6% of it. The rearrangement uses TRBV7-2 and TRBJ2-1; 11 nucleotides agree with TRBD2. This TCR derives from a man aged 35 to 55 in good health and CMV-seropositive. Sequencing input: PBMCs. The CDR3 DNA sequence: TGTGCCAGCAGCTATAGCGGGACTAGCGGCTACAATGAGCAGTTCTTC. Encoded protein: CASSYSGTSGYNEQFF.